This T cell receptor (beta chain) stems from a study of blood T cell repertoires in COVID-19. Assay: immunoSEQ multiplex PCR; the TCRdb copy retains only in-frame clones and omits some. Of under 200,000 clones detected, approximately 80% appear once; the ten largest clones hold 2.9%. The CDR3 is 15 residues long. V dropped 3 bases and J dropped 2; count of bases not matched to a gene: 0. Germline CDR1 reads SEHNR; CDR2 reads FQNEAQ (reference sequence). The TCR was taken from a woman aged 60-75 years with acute or convalescent COVID-19. The V call is TRBV7-9, the J call TRBJ2-7; 14 positions agree with TRBD2. Sequenced input: peripheral blood. CDR3 nucleotides: TGTGCCAGCAGCTTGACTAGCGGGGGGGCCTACGAGCAGTACTTC. Its translation: CASSLTSGGAYEQYF.